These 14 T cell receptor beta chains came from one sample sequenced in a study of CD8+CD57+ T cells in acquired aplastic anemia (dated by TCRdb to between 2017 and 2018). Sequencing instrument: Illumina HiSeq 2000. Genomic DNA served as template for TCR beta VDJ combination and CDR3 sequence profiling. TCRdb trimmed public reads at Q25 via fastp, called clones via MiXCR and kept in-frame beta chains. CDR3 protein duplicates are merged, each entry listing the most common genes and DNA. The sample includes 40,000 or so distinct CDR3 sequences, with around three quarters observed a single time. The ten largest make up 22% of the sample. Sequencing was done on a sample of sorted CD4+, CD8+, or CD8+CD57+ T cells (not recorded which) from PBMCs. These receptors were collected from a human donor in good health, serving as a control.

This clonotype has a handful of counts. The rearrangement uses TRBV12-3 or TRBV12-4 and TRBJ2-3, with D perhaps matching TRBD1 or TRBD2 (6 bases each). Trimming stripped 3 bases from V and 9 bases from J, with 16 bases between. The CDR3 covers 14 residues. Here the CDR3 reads CASSLGTPRGTQYF. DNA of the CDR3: TGTGCCAGCAGTTTGGGGACTCCGAGGGGGACGCAGTATTTT.

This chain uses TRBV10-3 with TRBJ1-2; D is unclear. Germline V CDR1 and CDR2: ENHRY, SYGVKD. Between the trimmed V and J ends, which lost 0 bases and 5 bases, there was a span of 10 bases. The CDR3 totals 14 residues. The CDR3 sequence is CAISESSSPYGYTF. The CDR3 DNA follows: TGTGCCATCAGTGAGTCGAGCTCCCCGTATGGCTACACCTTC.

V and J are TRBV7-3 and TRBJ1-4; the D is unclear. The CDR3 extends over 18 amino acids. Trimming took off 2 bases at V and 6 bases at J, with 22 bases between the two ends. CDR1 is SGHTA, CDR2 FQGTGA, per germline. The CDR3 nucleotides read TGTGCCAGCAGCTTAGGAGATGGCAGGCCCATGGACGATGAAAAACTGTTTTTT. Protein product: CASSLGDGRPMDDEKLFF.

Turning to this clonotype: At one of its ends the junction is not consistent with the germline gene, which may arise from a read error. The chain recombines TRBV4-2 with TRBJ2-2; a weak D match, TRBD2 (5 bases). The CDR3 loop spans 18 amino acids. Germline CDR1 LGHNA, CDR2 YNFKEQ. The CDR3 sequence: CASSQGVAAIPNTGELSF. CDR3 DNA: TGTGCCAGCAGCCAAGGAGTGGCAGCTATTCCGAACACCGGGGAGCTGTCTTTT.

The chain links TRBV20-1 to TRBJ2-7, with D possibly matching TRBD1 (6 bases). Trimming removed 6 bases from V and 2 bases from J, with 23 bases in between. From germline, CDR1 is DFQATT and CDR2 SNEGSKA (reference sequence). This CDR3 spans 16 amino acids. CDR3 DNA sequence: TGCAGTGCACCCAGCCCCGGACAGACGTTACCCTACGAGCAGTACTTC. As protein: CSAPSPGQTLPYEQYF.

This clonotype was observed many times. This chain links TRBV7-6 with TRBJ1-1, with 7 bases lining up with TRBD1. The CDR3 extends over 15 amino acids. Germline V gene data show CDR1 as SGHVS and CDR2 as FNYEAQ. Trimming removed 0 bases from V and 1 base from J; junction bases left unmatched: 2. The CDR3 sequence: CASSLAGTANTEAFF. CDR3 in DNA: TGTGCCAGCAGCTTAGCTGGGACAGCGAACACTGAAGCTTTCTTT.

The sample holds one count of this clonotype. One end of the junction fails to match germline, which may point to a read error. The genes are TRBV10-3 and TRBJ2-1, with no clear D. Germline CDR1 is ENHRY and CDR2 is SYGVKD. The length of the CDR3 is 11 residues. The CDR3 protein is CATSDVDEQFF. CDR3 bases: TGTGCCACCAGTGATGTTGATGAGCAGTTCTTC.

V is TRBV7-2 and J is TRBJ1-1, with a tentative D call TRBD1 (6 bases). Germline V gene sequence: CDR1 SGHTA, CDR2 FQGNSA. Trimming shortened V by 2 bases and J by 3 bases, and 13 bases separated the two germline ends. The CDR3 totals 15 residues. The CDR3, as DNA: TGTGCCAGCAGCTTATTGTCCCCAGGGGACACTGAAGCTTTCTTT. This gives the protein CASSLLSPGDTEAFF.

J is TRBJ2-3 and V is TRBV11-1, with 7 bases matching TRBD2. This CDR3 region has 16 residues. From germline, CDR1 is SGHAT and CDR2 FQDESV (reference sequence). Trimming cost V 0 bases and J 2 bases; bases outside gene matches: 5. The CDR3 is CASSLAALADTDTQYF. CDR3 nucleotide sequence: TGTGCCAGCAGCTTAGCCGCCCTAGCGGACACAGATACGCAGTATTTT.

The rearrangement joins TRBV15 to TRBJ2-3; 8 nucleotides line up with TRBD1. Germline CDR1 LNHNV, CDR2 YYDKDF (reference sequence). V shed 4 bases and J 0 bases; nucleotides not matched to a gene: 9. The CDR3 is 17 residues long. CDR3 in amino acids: CATSKTDRGSSTDTQYF. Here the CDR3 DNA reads TGTGCCACCAGCAAAACCGACAGGGGATCTAGCACAGATACGCAGTATTTT.

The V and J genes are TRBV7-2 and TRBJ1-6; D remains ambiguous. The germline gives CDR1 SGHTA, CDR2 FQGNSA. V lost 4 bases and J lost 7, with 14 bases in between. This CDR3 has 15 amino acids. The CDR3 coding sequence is TGTGCCAGCAGCTCATCCACCGGGGTGAATTCACCCCTCCACTTT. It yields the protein CASSSSTGVNSPLHF.

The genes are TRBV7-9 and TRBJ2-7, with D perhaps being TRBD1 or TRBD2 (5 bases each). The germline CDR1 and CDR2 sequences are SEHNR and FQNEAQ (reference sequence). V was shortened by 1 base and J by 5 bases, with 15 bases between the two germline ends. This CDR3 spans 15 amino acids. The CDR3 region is CASSLDSGRRHEQYF. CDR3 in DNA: TGTGCCAGCAGCTTAGATTCGGGACGGAGGCACGAGCAGTACTTC.

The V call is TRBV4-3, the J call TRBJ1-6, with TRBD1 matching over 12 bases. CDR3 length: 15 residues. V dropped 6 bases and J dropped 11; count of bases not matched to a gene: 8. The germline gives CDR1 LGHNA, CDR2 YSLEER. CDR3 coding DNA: TGCGCCAGCAGTCCCGGGACAGGGGGCTCAGCACCCCTCCACTTT. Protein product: CASSPGTGGSAPLHF.

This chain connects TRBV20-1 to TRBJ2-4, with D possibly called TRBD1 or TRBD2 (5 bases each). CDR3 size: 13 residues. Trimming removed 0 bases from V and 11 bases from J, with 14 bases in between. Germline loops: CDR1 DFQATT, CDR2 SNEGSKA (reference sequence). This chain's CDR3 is CSARDWDRPVQYF. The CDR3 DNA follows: TGCAGTGCTAGAGATTGGGACCGCCCGGTTCAGTACTTC.